This TCR beta chain was captured in a study of post-analysis software for immune sequencing data. About the research overall: Included among the disease courses, which were recorded for the cohort, were relapsing-remitting, secondary progressive and progressive-relapsing multiple sclerosis. Findings and caveats of the study: Controls had significantly higher normalized Chao1 diversity than multiple sclerosis patients. About 5 TRBV segments (TRBV5-6, TRBV5-1 and TRBV20-1 among them) occurred more frequently in patients than in controls.

On this clonotype: Its antigen is unknown.

CDR3 length: 15 residues. Unmatched junction bases numbered 6, after V lost 3 bases and J lost 1 base. Germline V lookup: CDR1 SGDLS, CDR2 YYNGEE. Researchers reported that TCR beta cDNA libraries carried unique molecular identifiers. TCRdb re-analysed the PCR reads in MiXCR, keeping a single row per CDR3 protein. The data show about 820,000 distinct CDR3 sequences, approximately 53% seen once. This clonotype was obtained from a girl aged 10 to 17 with multiple sclerosis. The genes are TRBV9 and TRBJ1-1; 7 nucleotides line up with TRBD1. The sequenced sample consisted of blood. The CDR3 is CASSGGGTANTEAFF. DNA of the CDR3: TGTGCCAGCAGCGGGGGGGGGACAGCGAACACTGAAGCTTTCTTT.